This T cell receptor beta chain was captured in a study of T cells after posttransplantation cyclophosphamide. Trimming shortened V by 2 bases and J by 6 bases, and 10 bases separated the two germline ends. Germline V lookup: CDR1 MNHNS, CDR2 SASEGT. The CDR3 consists of 13 residues. Comments on this clone: Its antigen is still unknown.

The naive gate required viable CD3+CD4+ or CD3+CD8+ cells with CCR7+CD45RA+CD45RO-CD95-CD27+CD28+ phenotype. Here immunoSEQ multiplex PCR was the method, and the copy in TCRdb shows in-frame clones only, minus some. This sample has 31,000 or so clones; over 80% occur once, and the top ten carry roughly 0.23%. Broader study findings: TRB overlap between skin or GI tissue T cells and blood was limited. After PTCy, TRB diversity resembled that of CNI/methotrexate controls.

The chain has TRBV6-1 and TRBJ2-5; D is perhaps TRBD2 (5 bases). Sequencing was performed on naive CD4+ T cells sorted from PBMCs. The sequence was collected from a woman aged 55-69 years in good health, CMV-negative, and a related stem cell transplant donor. The CDR3 DNA reads as TGTGCCAGCAGTGAATCGGAGGTGCAGACCCAGTACTTC. It specifies CASSESEVQTQYF.